Given below is one TCR beta chain in context. Its cognate antigen is unknown. This specimen belongs to a study of beta chain features in type 1 diabetes. The study, taken as a whole, reports: Among patients, naive, central memory and Treg TCRB repertoires appeared more similar than among healthy donors.

Expressed TCRB transcripts were sequenced because the entire RNA isolate underwent reverse transcription. Sequencing used immunoSEQ multiplex PCR; TCRdb keeps in-frame clones, though not all of them. The sample contains approximately 150,000 clones, 8% to 13% of which appear only once. V gave up 8 bases and J gave up 6 bases, with 14 bases separating them. The CDR3 contains 13 residues. Germline V gives CDR1 MNHEY, CDR2 SVGAGI. This TCR was recovered from a man younger than 35 in good health. Sequencing was performed on naive CD4+ T cells from blood. The rearrangement joins TRBV6-5 to TRBJ1-5; D is unresolved. The CDR3 sequence: CASSMRRVQPQHF. The CDR3 bases are TGTGCCAGCTCAATGAGGAGGGTTCAGCCCCAGCATTTT.